This T cell receptor (beta chain) was found in a study of radiotherapy plus CTLA-4 blockade in lung cancer. Background on the study: Objective responses occurred in 15% to 20% of patients; around 30% had disease control. Findings and caveats of the study: Radiotherapy with ipilimumab was followed by blood expansion of tumor-derived clones. Early blood T cell clone changes and increased post-radiation serum interferon-beta were reportedly the strongest response predictors.

Some clones are missing from TCRdb's copy, which holds only in-frame ones; the method was immunoSEQ multiplex PCR. The sample holds about 50,000 clones; around 73% are singletons and the top ten take 3.5% to 4%. CTLA-4 blockade with ipilimumab, together with focal radiation, was given to patients with chemo-refractory metastatic non-small-cell lung cancer. Of note for this clone: The antigen remains unidentified.

The input for sequencing was peripheral blood, taken from a patient treated with radiotherapy plus ipilimumab. This receptor was obtained from a human donor with non-small cell lung cancer who had a complete response to radiotherapy plus ipilimumab.

Here the CDR3 reads CASSPDRGQETQYF. CDR3 nucleotides: TGTGCCAGCTCTCCAGACAGGGGGCAAGAGACCCAGTACTTC. This chain joins TRBV18 and TRBJ2-5, with TRBD1 matching 9 bases. The germline gives CDR1 KGHSH, CDR2 LQKENI. V trimming: 6 bases; J trimming: 2 bases; junction bases outside the gene matches: 4. The CDR3 loop spans 14 amino acids.